The present T cell receptor (beta chain) was sequenced within a study of cytomegalovirus exposure and HLA in healthy donors. Study summary: HLA-typed donors contributed 80 million or so unique TCRs, which were held in an early data release. Study-wide findings and caveats: In a later analysis, HLA-associated beta chains showed higher expansion and lower generation probabilities than comparable chains. Associated with cytomegalovirus, according to the listing, were some 150 TCR beta chains.

Trimming took 3 bases from V and 0 from J, leaving 13 bases between them. This CDR3 has 16 amino acids. Per germline, CDR1 SGHDN and CDR2 FVKESK. Vbeta (60) and Jbeta (13) primers were used in the PCR. Original handling: An analysis performed later counted about 80 million unique TCR beta chains (roughly 9.9 million of them shared). The assay was immunoSEQ multiplex PCR, and TCRdb's table has in-frame clones only and misses some. For V, J and clone size, that table is used; D and trimming come from the DNA. The repertoire holds about 200,000 clones, with 60% to 85% as singletons. On this clone: What it binds is unknown.

This chain joins TRBV14 and TRBJ2-3, with TRBD2 as a possible D gene (6 bases). Input material: PBMCs. The receptor was isolated from a man in his forties or fifties in good health and CMV-seronegative. The CDR3 DNA is TGTGCCAGCAGCCAGTATCGGGACTCCAGCACAGATACGCAGTATTTT. Protein: CASSQYRDSSTDTQYF.